The 21 T cell receptor beta chains reported below all come from one sample, sequenced in a study of blood T cell repertoires in COVID-19. Method: immunoSEQ multiplex PCR; TCRdb's copy keeps in-frame clones and lacks some. The sample includes about 70,000 clones, about 89% seen only once; the top ten take less than 15%. The sequencing input was peripheral blood. Receptors were obtained from a woman aged 55-69 years with acute or convalescent COVID-19.

The chain couples TRBV6-4 to TRBJ2-1; TRBD1 matches at 9 bases. The CDR3 runs 13 residues. The V segment lost 3 bases and the J segment 15 bases; nucleotides outside the gene matches: 9. Germline values: CDR1 MRHNA, CDR2 SNTAGT. The CDR3 DNA is TGTGCCAGCAGTGAAGGTGACAGGGGGTCGGCGTTCTTC. It yields the protein CASSEGDRGSAFF.

The J gene is TRBJ1-3, the V gene TRBV3-1 (or the pseudogene TRBV3-2); D uncertain. V was clipped by 2 bases and J by 8 bases, with 10 bases between them. The germline V gene has CDR1 LGHDT and CDR2 YNNKEL (reference sequence). This CDR3 comprises 13 residues. The DNA of the CDR3 is TGTGCCAGCAGCCAACTCAACAGCTACACCATATATTTT. This codes for CASSQLNSYTIYF.

The chain joins TRBV28 to TRBJ1-2; TRBD1 might be the D (6 bases). This CDR3 comprises 11 residues. The germline V and J ends were trimmed by 5 bases and 14 bases, with 15 bases remaining between them. Germline CDR1 and CDR2: MDHEN and SYDVKM. The CDR3 loop reads CASSADRQVTF. The CDR3 nucleotides are TGTGCCAGCAGTGCTGACAGGCAAGTGACCTTC.

The chain couples TRBV25-1 to TRBJ1-4; D possibly corresponds to TRBD1 (6 bases). The length of the CDR3 is 12 residues. V lost 6 bases and J 12 bases, leaving 14 bases between the germline ends. Per germline, CDR1 MGHDK and CDR2 SYGVNS. DNA for the CDR3: TGTGCCAGCAGACAGGGAACAAGGGAACTGTTTTTT. Translation: CASRQGTRELFF.

The genes are TRBV2 and TRBJ2-1, with a weak D call TRBD1 (5 bases). Trimming took 2 bases from V and 5 from J, leaving 10 bases between them. Germline CDR1 SNHLY, CDR2 FYNNEI. CDR3 length: 14 residues. The CDR3 region has the DNA TGTGCCAGCAGTGAATTGTTCAGGGACAATGAGCAGTTCTTC. It yields the protein CASSELFRDNEQFF.

V usage is TRBV4-2 and J usage is TRBJ2-3; 8 bases fit TRBD2. CDR1 and CDR2 (germline): LGHNA, YNFKEQ. The CDR3 loop spans 16 amino acids. The junction had 8 bases not matched to a gene; V was cut back by 1 base and J by 5 bases. The CDR3 reads CASSQGRRGAVDTQYF. DNA for the CDR3: TGTGCCAGCAGCCAAGGGCGGCGGGGGGCCGTAGATACGCAGTATTTT.

The J gene is TRBJ2-2, the V gene TRBV2, with a weak D call TRBD2 (5 bases). V lost 6 bases and J lost 2, with 13 bases in between. The CDR3 length is 15 residues. The germline V gene encodes CDR1 SNHLY and CDR2 FYNNEI. The CDR3 nucleotides read TGTGCCAGCAGAAGATTAGGACTCAACACCGGGGAGCTGTTTTTT. Its translation is CASRRLGLNTGELFF.

In nucleotides, the CDR3 is TGCGCCAGCAGTACAGGGCGGCTGGGGTCACCCCTCCACTTT. Protein product: CASSTGRLGSPLHF. V usage is TRBV5-1 and J usage is TRBJ1-6; perhaps TRBD1 as D (6 bases). V was trimmed by 5 bases and J by 10 bases, leaving 16 bases between them. The CDR3 totals 14 residues. Germline lookup yields CDR1 SGHRS and CDR2 YFSETQ.

The CDR3 coding sequence is TGTGCCAGCAGCCCCCAGGGGGCAACTAATGAAAAACTGTTTTTT. Protein sequence: CASSPQGATNEKLFF. This sequence joins TRBV7-9 and TRBJ1-4; 7 nucleotides agree with TRBD1. Trimming cost V 5 bases and J 0 bases; bases outside gene matches: 3. The CDR3 spans 15 residues. In germline, CDR1 is SEHNR, CDR2 FQNEAQ (reference sequence).

V usage is TRBV6-2 or TRBV6-3 and J usage is TRBJ1-6; 8 positions agree with TRBD1. The V gene's germline CDR1 is MNHEY and CDR2 SVGEGT. The CDR3 contains 16 residues. The ends lost 6 bases at V and 8 bases at J; junction bases unmatched: 12. CDR3 region: CASSDPGQGEDSPLHF. In DNA, the CDR3 is TGTGCCAGCAGCGATCCCGGACAGGGAGAAGATTCACCCCTCCACTTT.

The chain has TRBV5-1 and TRBJ1-3; TRBD1 matches 7 bases. This CDR3 has 15 amino acids. CDR1 and CDR2 from the germline V gene are SGHRS and YFSETQ. J was trimmed by 2 bases and V by 0 bases; bases with no gene match: 2. Here the CDR3 reads CASSLGQGTGNTIYF. The CDR3 DNA reads as TGCGCCAGCAGCTTGGGACAGGGCACTGGAAACACCATATATTTT.

Here the CDR3 reads CASSVSGGGYNEQFF. The CDR3 coding sequence is TGTGCCAGCAGTGTTAGCGGGGGGGGATACAATGAGCAGTTCTTC. The V call is TRBV7-6, the J call TRBJ2-1; 11 nucleotides line up with TRBD2. With V trimmed by 6 bases and J by 4 bases, 5 bases remained unmatched. This CDR3 has 15 amino acids. The germline V gene encodes CDR1 SGHVS and CDR2 FNYEAQ.

The chain couples TRBV2 to TRBJ2-5, with a weak D call TRBD2 (6 bases). The germline V gene has CDR1 SNHLY and CDR2 FYNNEI. V was cut by 1 base and J by 6 bases, with 9 bases left in between. This CDR3 is 13 amino acids long. The CDR3 coding sequence is TGTGCCAGCAGTGAAGGGAGGGAACAGACCCAGTACTTC. Protein sequence: CASSEGREQTQYF.

The V gene is TRBV12-3 or TRBV12-4, the J gene TRBJ1-1; 7 bases fit TRBD1. The V gene end was trimmed by 7 bases and the J gene end by 1 base; junction bases not matched to a gene: 3. The CDR3 totals 13 residues. The CDR3 protein is CASKGQPNTEAFF. The CDR3 nucleotides read TGTGCCAGCAAGGGACAGCCGAACACTGAAGCTTTCTTT.

The chain employs TRBV5-1 and TRBJ1-5; no reliable D call. The V and J ends lost 1 base and 5 bases respectively, with 13 bases between them. CDR1 is SGHRS and CDR2 is YFSETQ in the germline V gene. The CDR3 sequence is 15 residues long. The CDR3 loop reads CASSLSPTSDQPQHF. The CDR3 coding sequence is TGCGCCAGCAGCTTGAGCCCCACGTCTGATCAGCCCCAGCATTTT.

The chain combines TRBV2 with TRBJ1-6; D remains ambiguous. There are 14 residues in the CDR3. Between the trimmed V and J ends, which lost 10 bases and 2 bases, there was a span of 12 bases. Germline assignment: CDR1 SNHLY and CDR2 FYNNEI. The CDR3 loop reads CATSETAYNSPLHF. The CDR3 DNA sequence: TGTGCCACCTCGGAGACCGCCTATAATTCACCCCTCCACTTT.

This chain links TRBV9 with TRBJ2-5; 9 nucleotides match TRBD1. Trimming removed 3 bases from V and 4 bases from J; junction bases left unmatched: 7. CDR1 and CDR2 (germline): SGDLS, YYNGEE. This CDR3 is 15 amino acids long. The CDR3 here is CASSATSTGGETQYF. CDR3 coding DNA: TGTGCCAGCAGCGCAACGTCGACAGGGGGAGAGACCCAGTACTTC.

The chain uses TRBV5-4 and TRBJ2-7, with unresolved D. The ends were cut back, 3 bases at V and 6 bases at J, with 10 bases in the middle. The CDR3 totals 12 residues. Germline V CDR1 and CDR2: SGHNT, YYREEE (reference sequence). The CDR3 DNA reads as TGTGCCAGCAGCTCCTCCTCCGGCGAGCAGTACTTC. As protein: CASSSSSGEQYF.

This clone has a single count. The chain is built from TRBV6-6 and TRBJ2-2; 8 bases agree with TRBD1. The germline V gene encodes CDR1 MNHNY and CDR2 SVGAGI (reference sequence). The CDR3 spans 16 residues. The V segment lost 5 bases and the J segment 1 base; nucleotides outside the gene matches: 6. CDR3 coding DNA: TGTGCCAGCAGTCCCTTTGGGACAGGGAACACCGGGGAGCTGTTTTTT. Its protein product is CASSPFGTGNTGELFF.

The gene calls are TRBV12-3 or TRBV12-4 and TRBJ1-1; D perhaps matches TRBD1 (6 bases). Trimming removed 7 bases at V and 3 bases at J, with 9 bases between. CDR3 size: 12 residues. CDR3 in amino acids: CASNDRYTEAFF. CDR3 nucleotide sequence: TGTGCCAGCAACGACAGGTACACTGAAGCTTTCTTT.

Note on this clone: The junction differs from germline at one of its ends, possibly a read error. The V call is TRBV7-3, the J call TRBJ1-2, with D maybe TRBD1 (5 bases). Germline-derived CDR1 and CDR2 are SGHTA and FQGTGA. This CDR3 region has 13 residues. CDR3 bases: TGTGCCAGCAGCAGAGTTCCGGGGGACCTATATATCTTC. Translated, it gives CASSRVPGDLYIF.